The 13 T cell receptor beta chains below come from one sample, sequenced in a study of cytomegalovirus exposure and HLA in healthy donors. The method was immunoSEQ multiplex PCR; TCRdb's version includes in-frame clones alone and lacks a portion of them. Of 120,000 to 150,000 clones in the sample, 70% to 90% are singletons; the top ten hold approximately 8.5%. The sample taken for sequencing was PBMCs. The receptors derive from a woman younger than 35 in good health and CMV-seropositive.

This rearrangement joins TRBV5-1 to TRBJ1-2, with a possible D match to TRBD1 (6 bases). In germline, CDR1 is SGHRS, CDR2 YFSETQ. V lost 4 bases and J lost 0, with 22 bases in between. The CDR3 runs to 18 residues. The CDR3 coding sequence is TGCGCCAGCAGCCCCCATGGGGGACACCGTACAACTAACTATGGCTACACCTTC. It specifies CASSPHGGHRTTNYGYTF.

The chain couples TRBV5-4 to TRBJ1-2; 9 bases agree with TRBD1. The CDR3 has 16 amino acids. The germline V gene encodes CDR1 SGHNT and CDR2 YYREEE (reference sequence). After removal of 0 bases from V and 7 bases from J, the junction contained 10 bases not matched to a gene. The chain's CDR3 is CASSLVGQGSPLGYTF. CDR3 DNA: TGTGCCAGCAGCTTGGTGGGACAGGGCTCCCCCCTTGGCTACACCTTC.

In its sample, this clone was seen once. The V gene is TRBV7-9, the J gene TRBJ1-5; TRBD1 is a possible D gene (5 bases). V was shortened by 3 bases and J by 2 bases, with 20 bases between the two germline ends. Germline values: CDR1 SEHNR, CDR2 FQNEAQ (reference sequence). This CDR3 has 18 amino acids. CDR3 sequence (DNA): TGTGCCAGCAGCTTTGCTGCCCTTTTGGGGCTTGGCAATCAGCCCCAGCATTTT. Translation: CASSFAALLGLGNQPQHF.

The V call is TRBV7-8, the J call TRBJ2-3; D is unclear. The germline V gene has CDR1 SGHVS and CDR2 FQNEAQ. V was pared by 5 bases and J by 1 base, with 7 bases between. The CDR3 has 13 amino acids. The DNA for the CDR3 is TGTGCCAGCAGCCAGTACCGCACAGATACGCAGTATTTT. This gives the protein CASSQYRTDTQYF.

This clone was detected many times. The chain couples TRBV9 to TRBJ2-7, with 9 positions matching TRBD1. Trimming removed 8 bases from V and 4 bases from J; junction bases left unmatched: 4. CDR1 and CDR2 (germline): SGDLS, YYNGEE. This CDR3 comprises 12 residues. The CDR3 spells CASGQGSYEQYF. The CDR3 nucleotides read TGTGCCAGTGGACAGGGGTCTTACGAGCAGTACTTC.

This clone showed up just once. This chain connects TRBV6-1 to TRBJ2-7; D might be TRBD2 (7 bases). The germline V gene encodes CDR1 MNHNS and CDR2 SASEGT. Trimming stripped 3 bases from V and 5 bases from J, with 14 bases between. The CDR3 spans 14 residues. CDR3 protein: CASSDFGGRDEQYF. Here the CDR3 DNA reads TGTGCCAGCAGTGATTTCGGGGGGCGGGACGAGCAGTACTTC.

This clone has only a few counts. The rearrangement uses TRBV5-8 and TRBJ1-4; 7 bases are shared with TRBD1. V lost 1 base to trimming and J lost 8 bases; unmatched junction nucleotides: 8. This CDR3 has 15 amino acids. Germline values: CDR1 SGHTS, CDR2 YDEGEE. The CDR3 spells CASSLPGGLGEKLFF. The CDR3 DNA follows: TGTGCCAGCAGCTTGCCAGGGGGTTTAGGCGAAAAACTGTTTTTT.

The J gene is TRBJ2-3, the V gene TRBV29-1, with D possibly matching TRBD2 (5 bases). Trimming stripped 4 bases from V and 4 bases from J, with 12 bases between. The CDR3 is 13 residues long. Germline CDR1 is SQVTM and CDR2 is ANQGSEA. The CDR3 loop is CSVGGGEADTQYF. The CDR3 coding sequence is TGCAGCGTTGGAGGAGGTGAGGCAGATACGCAGTATTTT.

V usage is TRBV27 and J usage is TRBJ2-5, with 7 bases that match TRBD2. Losses at the gene ends were 8 bases for V and 10 bases for J; bases not matched to a gene: 10. The CDR3 consists of 12 residues. Germline V gene sequence: CDR1 MNHEY, CDR2 SMNVEV (reference sequence). CDR3 sequence reads: CASAGLGGVQYF. In nucleotides, the CDR3 is TGTGCCAGCGCGGGTTTGGGGGGGGTCCAGTACTTC.

The genes are TRBV9 and TRBJ1-4; no firm D call. The V and J ends lost 4 bases and 6 bases respectively, with 16 bases between them. Germline loops: CDR1 SGDLS, CDR2 YYNGEE. CDR3 size: 15 residues. The CDR3 nucleotides are TGTGCCAGCAGCTTGAGAGAGTTGCCGGATGAAAAACTGTTTTTT. Amino acids: CASSLRELPDEKLFF.

The V and J genes are TRBV6-6 and TRBJ2-3; 10 bases agree with TRBD2. The germline V gene encodes CDR1 MNHNY and CDR2 SVGAGI (reference sequence). With V trimmed by 6 bases and J by 1 base, 7 bases remained unmatched. CDR3 length: 16 amino acids. In nucleotides, the CDR3 is TGTGCCAGCAGGCCTTTAACTAGCGGGGGCACAGATACGCAGTATTTT. It translates to CASRPLTSGGTDTQYF.

The chain combines TRBV4-3 with TRBJ1-1; no reliable D call. Per germline, CDR1 LGHNA and CDR2 YSLEER. This CDR3 region has 15 residues. Trimming shortened V by 3 bases and J by 1 base, and 12 bases separated the two germline ends. The CDR3: CASSQVGLPNTEAFF. DNA of the CDR3: TGCGCCAGCAGCCAGGTTGGACTGCCGAACACTGAAGCTTTCTTT.

This clone was counted once. The chain joins TRBV6-5 to TRBJ1-6; 8 nucleotides match TRBD1. CDR3 size: 15 residues. The trim removed 6 bases at V and 7 bases at J, leaving 8 bases unmatched. The germline V gene has CDR1 MNHEY and CDR2 SVGAGI. CDR3 protein: CASRLTGEGNSPLHF. The CDR3 DNA reads TGTGCCAGCAGATTGACAGGGGAAGGGAATTCACCCCTCCACTTT.